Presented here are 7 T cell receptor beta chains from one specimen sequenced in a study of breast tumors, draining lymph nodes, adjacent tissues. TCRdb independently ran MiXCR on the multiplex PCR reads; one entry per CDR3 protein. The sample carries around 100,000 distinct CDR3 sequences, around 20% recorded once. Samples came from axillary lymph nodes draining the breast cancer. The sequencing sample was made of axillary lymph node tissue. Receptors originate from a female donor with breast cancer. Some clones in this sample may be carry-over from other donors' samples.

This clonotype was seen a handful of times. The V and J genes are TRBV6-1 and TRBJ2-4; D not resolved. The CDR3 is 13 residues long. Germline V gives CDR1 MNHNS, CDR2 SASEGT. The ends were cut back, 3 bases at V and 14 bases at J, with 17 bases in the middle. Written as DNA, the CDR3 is TGTGCCAGCAGTGATCCCCCCCGGTGGCCGGAGTACTTC. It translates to CASSDPPRWPEYF.

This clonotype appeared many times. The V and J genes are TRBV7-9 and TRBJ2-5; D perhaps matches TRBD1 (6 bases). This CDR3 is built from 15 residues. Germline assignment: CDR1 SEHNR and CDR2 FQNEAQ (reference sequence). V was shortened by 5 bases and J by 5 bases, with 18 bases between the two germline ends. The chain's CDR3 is CASSRIQGLGETQYF. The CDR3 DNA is TGTGCCAGCAGCCGTATACAGGGATTGGGGGAGACCCAGTACTTC.

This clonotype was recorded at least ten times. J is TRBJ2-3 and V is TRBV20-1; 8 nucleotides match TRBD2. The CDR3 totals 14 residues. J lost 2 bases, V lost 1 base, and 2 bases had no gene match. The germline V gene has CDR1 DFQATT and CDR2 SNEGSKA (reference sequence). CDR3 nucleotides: TGCAGTGCTAGAGGTAGCGGGAACACAGATACGCAGTATTTT. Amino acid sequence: CSARGSGNTDTQYF.

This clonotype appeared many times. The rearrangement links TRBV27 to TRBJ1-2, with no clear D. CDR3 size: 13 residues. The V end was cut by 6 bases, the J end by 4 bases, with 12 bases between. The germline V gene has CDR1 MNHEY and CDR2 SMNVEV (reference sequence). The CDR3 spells CASSLLGPYGYTF. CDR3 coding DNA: TGTGCCAGCAGCCTACTGGGCCCCTATGGCTACACCTTC.

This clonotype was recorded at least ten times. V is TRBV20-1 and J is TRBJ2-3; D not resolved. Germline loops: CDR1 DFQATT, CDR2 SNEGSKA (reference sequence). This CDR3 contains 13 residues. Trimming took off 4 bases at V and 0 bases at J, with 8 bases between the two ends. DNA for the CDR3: TGCAGTGCTAAAAAGGTCAGCACAGATACGCAGTATTTT. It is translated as CSAKKVSTDTQYF.

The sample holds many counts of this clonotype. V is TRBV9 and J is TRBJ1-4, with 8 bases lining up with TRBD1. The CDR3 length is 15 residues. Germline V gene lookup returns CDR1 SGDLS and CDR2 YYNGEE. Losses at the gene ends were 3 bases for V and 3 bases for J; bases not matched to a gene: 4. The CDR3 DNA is TGTGCCAGCAGCGGTACAGGGGGAGCTAATGAAAAACTGTTTTTT. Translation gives CASSGTGGANEKLFF.

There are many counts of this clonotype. Here the CDR3 DNA reads TGTGCCAGCAGACCTAGCGGGAGTCGGGCAGATACGCAGTATTTT. Translated, it gives CASRPSGSRADTQYF. This rearrangement joins TRBV11-2 to TRBJ2-3; the match to TRBD2 covers 10 bases. V lost 6 bases to trimming and J lost 4 bases; unmatched junction nucleotides: 7. The CDR3 length is 15 residues. Germline V lookup: CDR1 SGHAT, CDR2 FQNNGV.